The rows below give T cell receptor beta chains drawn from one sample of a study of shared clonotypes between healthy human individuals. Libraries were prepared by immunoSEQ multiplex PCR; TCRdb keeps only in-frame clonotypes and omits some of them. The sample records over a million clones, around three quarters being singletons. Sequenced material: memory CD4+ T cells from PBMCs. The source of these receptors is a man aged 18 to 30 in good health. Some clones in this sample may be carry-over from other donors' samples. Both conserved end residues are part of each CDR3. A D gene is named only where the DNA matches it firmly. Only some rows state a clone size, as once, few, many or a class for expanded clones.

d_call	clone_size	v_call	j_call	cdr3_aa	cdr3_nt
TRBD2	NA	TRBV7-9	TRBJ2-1	CASSSTGLANNEQFF	TGTGCCAGCAGCTCCACTGGACTAGCAAACAATGAGCAGTTCTTC
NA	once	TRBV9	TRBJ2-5	CASSVGPYGGSQETQYF	TGTGCCAGCAGCGTAGGGCCTTATGGGGGGAGCCAAGAGACCCAGTACTTC
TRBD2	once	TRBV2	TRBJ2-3	CASTLAGMMGDTQYF	TGTGCCAGCACGTTAGCGGGAATGATGGGAGATACGCAGTATTTT
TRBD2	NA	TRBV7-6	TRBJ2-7	CASSPGLAGGRLYEQYF	TGTGCCAGCAGCCCTGGACTAGCGGGAGGGCGGCTCTACGAGCAGTACTTC
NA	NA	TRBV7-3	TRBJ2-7	CASSLSAGLVHEQYF	TGTGCCAGCAGCTTAAGTGCAGGTCTTGTCCACGAGCAGTACTTC
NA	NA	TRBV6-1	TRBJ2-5	CASSDWQQETQYF	TGTGCCAGCAGTGATTGGCAGCAAGAGACCCAGTACTTC
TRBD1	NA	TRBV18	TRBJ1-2	CASSDTTRQGGYGYTF	TGTGCCAGCTCCGACACGACCCGACAGGGAGGGTATGGCTACACCTTC
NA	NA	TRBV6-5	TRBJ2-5	CASGVRMETQYF	TGTGCCAGCGGGGTACGGATGGAGACCCAGTACTTC
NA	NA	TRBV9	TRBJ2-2	CASTARETGTGELFF	TGTGCCAGCACCGCCAGGGAGACTGGCACCGGGGAGCTGTTTTTT
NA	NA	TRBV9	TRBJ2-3	CASNVQRISDTQYF	TGTGCCAGCAACGTTCAAAGGATTTCAGATACGCAGTATTTT
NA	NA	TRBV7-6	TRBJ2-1	CASSLEGGTSYNEQFF	TGTGCCAGCAGCTTGGAGGGCGGGACCTCCTACAATGAGCAGTTCTTC
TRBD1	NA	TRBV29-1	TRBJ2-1	CSVKQGPFHNEQFF	TGCAGCGTTAAACAGGGGCCTTTCCACAATGAGCAGTTCTTC
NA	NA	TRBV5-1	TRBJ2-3	CASSLAGEGGGDTQYF	TGCGCCAGCAGCTTGGCGGGAGAGGGAGGCGGAGATACGCAGTATTTT
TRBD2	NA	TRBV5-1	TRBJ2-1	CASSPRTSGGYNEQFF	TGCGCCAGCAGCCCAAGGACTAGCGGGGGCTACAATGAGCAGTTCTTC
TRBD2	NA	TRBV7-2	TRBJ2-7	CASSLGGLAGSYEQYF	TGTGCCAGCAGCTTAGGAGGACTAGCGGGCAGCTACGAGCAGTACTTC
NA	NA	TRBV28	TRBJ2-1	CASGSSLDEQFF	TGTGCCAGTGGGTCCAGCCTCGATGAGCAGTTCTTC
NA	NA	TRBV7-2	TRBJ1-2	CASSLVPSNYGYTF	TGTGCCAGCAGCTTAGTTCCGAGTAACTATGGCTACACCTTC
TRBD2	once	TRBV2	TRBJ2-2	CASRSGGRAVTGELFF	TGTGCCAGCAGATCGGGCGGGAGGGCCGTCACCGGGGAGCTGTTTTTT
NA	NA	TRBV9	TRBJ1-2	CASSVDPGAHYGYTF	TGTGCCAGCAGCGTAGATCCCGGGGCACACTATGGCTACACCTTC
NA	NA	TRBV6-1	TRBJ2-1	CASRPTILGEQFF	TGTGCCAGCAGGCCGACCATACTAGGTGAGCAGTTCTTC
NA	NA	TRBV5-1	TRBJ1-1	CASSRLTGNTEAFF	TGCGCTAGCAGCAGGCTGACAGGGAACACTGAAGCTTTCTTT
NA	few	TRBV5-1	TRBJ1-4	CASSLGSTNEKLFF	TGCGCCAGCAGCTTGGGGTCAACTAATGAAAAACTGTTTTTT
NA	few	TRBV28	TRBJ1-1	CASSFNQVEAFF	TGTGCCAGCAGTTTTAACCAGGTTGAAGCTTTCTTT
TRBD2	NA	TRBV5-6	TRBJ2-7	CASSPQTTSGRRAEQYF	TGTGCCAGCAGCCCCCAAACCACTAGCGGGAGGCGAGCCGAGCAGTACTTC
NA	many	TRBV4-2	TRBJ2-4	CASSQELGTADNRDIQYF	TGTGCCAGCAGCCAAGAGCTAGGAACTGCAGATAATAGGGACATTCAGTACTTC
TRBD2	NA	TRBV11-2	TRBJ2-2	CASSPRTSGRASTGELFF	TGTGCCAGCAGCCCAAGGACTAGCGGGAGGGCGAGCACCGGGGAGCTGTTTTTT
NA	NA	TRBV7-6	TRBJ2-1	CASSLGPSYNEQFF	TGTGCCAGCAGCTTAGGCCCCTCCTACAATGAGCAGTTCTTC
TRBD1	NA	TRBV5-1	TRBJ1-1	CASSRAGGNTEAFF	TGCGCCAGCAGCCGCGCAGGGGGGAACACTGAAGCTTTCTTT
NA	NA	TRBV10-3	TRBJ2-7	CASGQQTLSYEQYF	TGTGCCAGTGGACAGCAGACACTTTCCTACGAGCAGTACTTC
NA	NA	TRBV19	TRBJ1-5	CASSIQGRSNQPQHF	TGTGCCAGTAGTATACAGGGTCGGAGCAATCAGCCCCAGCATTTT
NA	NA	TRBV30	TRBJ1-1	CAWVNRRQTEAFF	TGTGCCTGGGTCAACCGACGGCAGACTGAAGCTTTCTTT
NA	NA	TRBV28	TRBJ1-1	CASSRHSLNTEAFF	TGTGCCAGCAGTCGACATTCACTGAACACTGAAGCTTTCTTT
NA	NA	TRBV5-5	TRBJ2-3	CASSFTQSADTQYF	TGTGCCAGCAGCTTCACCCAGTCGGCAGATACGCAGTATTTT
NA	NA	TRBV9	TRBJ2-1	CASSKAYNEQFF	TGTGCCAGCAGTAAGGCTTACAATGAGCAGTTCTTC
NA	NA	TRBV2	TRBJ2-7	CASSEVHGGEQYF	TGTGCCAGCAGTGAAGTGCATGGAGGAGAGCAGTACTTC
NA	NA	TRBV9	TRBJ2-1	CASSAGTNWAYNEQFF	TGTGCCAGCAGCGCGGGGACGAACTGGGCCTACAATGAGCAGTTCTTC
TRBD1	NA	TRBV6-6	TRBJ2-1	CASSPLRGPGQFF	TGTGCCAGCAGTCCCTTGAGGGGGCCCGGGCAGTTCTTC
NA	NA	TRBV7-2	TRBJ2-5	CASSLAGGDETQYF	TGTGCCAGCAGCTTAGCCGGGGGCGATGAGACCCAGTACTTC
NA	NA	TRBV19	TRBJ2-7	CASRIQGGEQYF	TGTGCCAGTAGGATCCAGGGAGGCGAGCAGTACTTC
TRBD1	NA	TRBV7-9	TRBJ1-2	CASSSGGGNYGYTF	TGTGCCAGCAGCTCAGGGGGCGGGAACTATGGCTACACCTTC
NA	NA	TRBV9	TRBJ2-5	CASSATGDSWATQYF	TGTGCCAGCAGCGCGACGGGGGACAGTTGGGCGACCCAGTACTTC
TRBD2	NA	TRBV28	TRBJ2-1	CASRPTRTSGYNEQFF	TGTGCCAGCAGACCTACACGGACTAGTGGCTACAATGAGCAGTTCTTC
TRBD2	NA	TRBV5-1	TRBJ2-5	CASSPRLAELGETQYF	TGCGCCAGCAGCCCCCGACTAGCAGAGTTAGGAGAGACCCAGTACTTC
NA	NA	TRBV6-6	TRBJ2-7	CASSYSRDTSYEQYF	TGTGCCAGCAGTTACTCACGGGACACCTCCTACGAGCAGTACTTC
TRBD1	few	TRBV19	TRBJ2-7	CASSKDSGRGEQYF	TGTGCCAGTAGTAAGGACAGTGGCAGGGGGGAGCAGTACTTC
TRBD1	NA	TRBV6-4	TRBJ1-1	CASSRDRGNTEAFF	TGTGCCAGCAGTCGGGACAGGGGGAATACTGAAGCTTTCTTT
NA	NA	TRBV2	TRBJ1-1	CASSTSLAMNTEAFF	TGTGCCAGCAGTACCTCACTAGCCATGAACACTGAAGCTTTCTTT
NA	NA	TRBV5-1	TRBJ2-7	CASREGYEQYF	TGCGCCAGCAGGGAGGGCTACGAGCAGTACTTC
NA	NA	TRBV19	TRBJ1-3	CASSSPGRSGNTIYF	TGTGCCAGTAGTAGCCCCGGGCGCTCTGGAAACACCATATATTTT
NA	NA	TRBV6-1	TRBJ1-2	CASREGLSGTF	TGTGCCAGCAGGGAGGGGTTGTCTGGCACCTTC
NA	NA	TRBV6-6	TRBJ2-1	CASRTSLASSYNEQFF	TGTGCCAGCAGAACTTCTTTAGCGTCCTCCTACAATGAGCAGTTCTTC
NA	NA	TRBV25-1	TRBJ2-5	CASSEYGGDGQRTQYF	TGTGCCAGCAGTGAATACGGAGGGGACGGGCAACGGACCCAGTACTTC
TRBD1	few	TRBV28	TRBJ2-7	CASSPPGTGTKGALKQYF	TGTGCCAGCAGTCCCCCCGGGACAGGGACGAAGGGGGCACTTAAACAGTACTTC
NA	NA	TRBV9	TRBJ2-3	CASSTGTSTDTQYF	TGTGCCAGCAGCACAGGGACTAGCACAGATACGCAGTATTTT